The clone carrying this T cell receptor beta chain appeared a few times. Antigen unknown. The germline gives CDR1 KGHSH, CDR2 LQKENI. This CDR3 region has 15 residues. Unmatched junction bases numbered 7, after V lost 5 bases and J lost 4 bases. This sample was taken from a study of T-cell memory formation after mild COVID-19. Study in general: There were largely donor-specific TCR clusters.

Study observations and caveats: Largely, contracting CD4+ clones fell within CM and EM, and contracting CD8+ clones within EMRA. Second-wave clones peaking on day 37 lacked confirmed SARS-CoV-2 specificity.

A 5'RACE reaction primed in the constant segment made cDNA libraries of TCR alpha and TCR beta, and these carried sample barcodes and UMIs. TCRdb reanalysed the 5' RACE reads using MiXCR and keeps one entry per CDR3 protein. Altogether 350,000 to 500,000 distinct CDR3 sequences are present, 20% to 30% being singletons, with the ten largest covering about an eighth. The sequencing sample was made of PBMCs or a T cell subset sorted from them (not recorded which). This chain uses TRBV18 with TRBJ2-3; TRBD2 aligns across 9 bases. This receptor was taken from an adult woman who had mild COVID-19 (a few samples of this study predate the infection). Cell type and time point are not known. The CDR3 nucleotides are TGTGCCAGCTCATCGGCGGGGGGGCGAGCAGATACGCAGTATTTT. Protein sequence: CASSSAGGRADTQYF.